Below, 19 T cell receptor beta chains from the same sample are listed, as sequenced in a study of early T cells in non-severe SARS-CoV-2 infection. TCRdb used MiXCR to reprocess the 5' RACE reads, holding one entry per CDR3 protein. Among tens of thousands of distinct CDR3 sequences listed, under 8% were seen once. Sequencing was performed on whole blood. These receptor sequences come from an adult who was a healthcare worker with PCR-confirmed SARS-CoV-2 infection or an uninfected control (not recorded which).

The sample holds many counts of this clonotype. The chain recombines TRBV7-2 with TRBJ2-6; 7 bases fit TRBD1. The CDR3 runs 17 residues. Trimming took 5 bases from V and 2 from J; bases not matched to a gene: 9. Germline V CDR1 and CDR2: SGHTA, FQGNSA. CDR3: CASSKGQLKTGANVLTF. In DNA, the CDR3 is TGTGCCAGCAGCAAGGGACAGCTCAAGACTGGGGCCAACGTCCTGACTTTC.

V is TRBV7-2 and J is TRBJ2-5; 8 bases fit TRBD2. The CDR3 sequence is 14 residues long. The V gene end was trimmed by 4 bases and the J gene end by 4 bases; junction bases not matched to a gene: 5. Germline V gene sequence: CDR1 SGHTA, CDR2 FQGNSA. The CDR3 DNA is TGTGCCAGCAGCTACGTAGCGGGACGAGAGACCCAGTACTTC. This gives the protein CASSYVAGRETQYF. Full variable domain (rest looked up from reference TRBV7-2 and TRBJ2-5): GAGVSQSPSNKVTEKGKDVELRCDPISGHTALYWYRQSLGQGLEFLIYFQGNSAPDKSGLPSDRFSAERTGGSVSTLTIQRTQQEDSAVYLCASSYVAGRETQYFGPGTRLLVL.

This clonotype showed up many times. The V call is TRBV7-6, the J call TRBJ2-1; D not resolved. The CDR3 contains 11 residues. Germline lookup yields CDR1 SGHVS and CDR2 FNYEAQ. V lost 2 bases to trimming and J lost 6 bases, with 2 bases between them. DNA for the CDR3: TGTGCCAGCAGCTTACTCAATGAGCAGTTCTTC. Translated, it gives CASSLLNEQFF.

This clonotype showed up many times. This sequence joins TRBV11-2 and TRBJ2-5, with 8 bases that match TRBD2. With V trimmed by 5 bases and J by 3 bases, 14 bases remained unmatched. The germline V gene has CDR1 SGHAT and CDR2 FQNNGV. CDR3 length: 17 amino acids. The CDR3: CASSHWTSRSIKETQYF. Written as DNA, the CDR3 is TGTGCCAGCAGCCATTGGACTAGCAGGTCCATTAAAGAGACCCAGTACTTC.

This clonotype was counted ten times or more. The chain employs TRBV28 and TRBJ1-1; no firm D call. The CDR3 is 13 amino acids. V lost 7 bases, J lost 6 bases, and 15 bases lay in between. CDR1 is MDHEN and CDR2 is SYDVKM in the germline V gene. DNA for the CDR3: TGTGCCAGCACCTCAGGAGGGCCCCCTGAAGCTTTCTTT. Protein: CASTSGGPPEAFF.

In regard to this clonotype: Germline is not matched at one junction end, which may reflect a read error. The chain is built from TRBV11-2 and TRBJ2-2, with TRBD2 as a possible D gene (6 bases). The CDR3 extends over 17 amino acids. CDR1 and CDR2 from the germline V gene are SGHAT and FQNNGV. CDR3 nucleotides: TGTGCCAGCAGCGTAGAGCTCGGAGGGCCGGGAACCGGGGAGCTGTTTTTT. Translating gives CASSVELGGPGTGELFF.

Only a few counts were recorded for this clonotype. The genes are TRBV12-3 or TRBV12-4 and TRBJ2-2, with 7 bases lining up with TRBD2. The CDR3 is 15 residues long. V lost 6 bases and J lost 5; bases outside the gene matches: 9. In nucleotides, the CDR3 is TGTGCCAGCAGCCCCTGGGGGGGTAGGACCGGGGAGCTGTTTTTT. Its translation: CASSPWGGRTGELFF.

This clonotype was detected many times. This chain joins TRBV5-6 and TRBJ2-3; 7 bases fit TRBD2. The V and J ends lost 2 bases and 11 bases, in that order; junction bases with no gene match: 11. The germline gives CDR1 SGHDT, CDR2 YYEEEE. The CDR3 has 14 amino acids. CDR3 DNA: TGTGCCAGCAGCTTCGTAGCGGGCCCCAAGAGGCAGTATTTT. It yields the protein CASSFVAGPKRQYF.

Ten or more counts support this clonotype. The chain couples TRBV20-1 to TRBJ1-2; D gene unclear. Trimming took off 3 bases at V and 3 bases at J, with 11 bases between the two ends. Looked up from germline, CDR1 is DFQATT and CDR2 is SNEGSKA (reference sequence). This CDR3 region has 13 residues. The CDR3 DNA reads TGCAGTGCTAGTCACCGAGGAGACTATGGCTACACCTTC. Translation gives CSASHRGDYGYTF.

There are a few counts of this clonotype. The CDR3 coding sequence is TGCAGTGCTAGGGACGGGAATCAGCCCCAGCATTTT. Encoded protein: CSARDGNQPQHF. The chain joins TRBV20-1 to TRBJ1-5; no clear D. CDR3 length: 12 residues. Trimming left V 3 bases short and J 4 bases short, with 7 bases between. CDR1 is DFQATT, CDR2 SNEGSKA, per germline (reference sequence).

This clonotype has just a few counts. The chain uses TRBV12-3 or TRBV12-4 and TRBJ2-2; TRBD2 matches at 8 bases. Trimming removed 3 bases from V and 4 bases from J; junction bases left unmatched: 4. CDR3 length equals 15 residues. The CDR3 is CASSFGGAGTGELFF. CDR3 coding DNA: TGTGCCAGCAGTTTCGGGGGGGCTGGCACCGGGGAGCTGTTTTTT.

This clonotype appeared many times. The J gene is TRBJ2-7, the V gene TRBV2; 7 nucleotides agree with TRBD1. This CDR3 region has 12 residues. CDR1 and CDR2 from the germline V gene are SNHLY and FYNNEI. With 8 bases clipped from V and 3 bases from J, the junction kept 4 bases outside the gene matches. The CDR3 coding sequence is TGTGCCAGCTCGGGACAGAGCTACGAGCAGTACTTC. As protein: CASSGQSYEQYF.

This clonotype occurred a few times. This rearrangement joins TRBV7-9 to TRBJ1-5; no firm D call. V lost 0 bases and J lost 2, with 11 bases in between. Germline-derived CDR1 and CDR2 are SEHNR and FQNEAQ (reference sequence). There are 16 residues in the CDR3. This CDR3 is CASSLARGNGNQPQHF. Written as DNA, the CDR3 is TGTGCCAGCAGCTTAGCGCGAGGGAATGGCAATCAGCCCCAGCATTTT.

The V gene is TRBV6-2 or TRBV6-3, the J gene TRBJ2-1; 8 positions agree with TRBD2. The CDR3 is 14 residues long. Germline trimming cut 7 bases from V and 5 bases from J; bases unmatched to any gene: 7. The germline CDR1 and CDR2 sequences are MNHEY and SVGEGT. CDR3 in DNA: TGTGCCAGCACTCCGGGGGGGGCCAACAATGAGCAGTTCTTC. Protein product: CASTPGGANNEQFF.

This clonotype was seen repeatedly, ten times or more. The CDR3 here is CASSQPGQGNNEQFF. CDR3 DNA sequence: TGTGCCAGCAGCCAACCGGGACAGGGGAACAATGAGCAGTTCTTC. The chain recombines TRBV7-8 with TRBJ2-1, with 10 positions matching TRBD1. Germline V gene lookup returns CDR1 SGHVS and CDR2 FQNEAQ. J lost 5 bases, V lost 5 bases, and 6 bases had no gene match. The CDR3 loop spans 15 amino acids.

This chain connects TRBV7-9 to TRBJ2-5, with 9 bases identical to TRBD2. The ends lost 3 bases at V and 5 bases at J; junction bases unmatched: 7. In germline, CDR1 is SEHNR, CDR2 FQNEAQ (reference sequence). This CDR3 contains 15 residues. The CDR3 DNA sequence: TGTGCCAGCAGCTTTGAGACTAGCGGAAGGGAGACCCAGTACTTC. Its protein is CASSFETSGRETQYF.

The rearrangement links TRBV11-2 to TRBJ2-5; maybe TRBD2 (5 bases). The CDR3 loop spans 14 amino acids. Trimming removed 4 bases at V and 4 bases at J, with 13 bases between. CDR1 and CDR2 from the germline V gene are SGHAT and FQNNGV. The CDR3 is CASSSSTGSETQYF. CDR3 nucleotide sequence: TGTGCCAGCAGCTCCTCGACGGGATCAGAGACCCAGTACTTC.

This clonotype has a handful of counts. The chain employs TRBV12-3 or TRBV12-4 and TRBJ1-2, with a possible D match to TRBD1 (6 bases). The CDR3 runs 15 residues. V lost 5 bases and J lost 8, with 21 bases in between. CDR3 in DNA: TGTGCCAGCAGTAAAAACAGGGTCGGTGGCGCGGGCTACACCTTC. Residues: CASSKNRVGGAGYTF.

This clonotype came up many times. V and J are TRBV7-8 and TRBJ2-7; either TRBD1 or TRBD2 may supply D (5 bases each). The germline V gene encodes CDR1 SGHVS and CDR2 FQNEAQ. V was shortened by 5 bases and J by 6 bases, with 11 bases between the two germline ends. This CDR3 is built from 12 residues. The DNA for the CDR3 is TGTGCCAGCAGCAGCGAGGGGTTCGAGCAGTACTTC. The encoded protein is CASSSEGFEQYF. The full variable domain, its missing parts supplied by reference TRBV7-8 and TRBJ2-7, is GAGVSQSPRYKVAKRGQDVALRCDPISGHVSLFWYQQALGQGPEFLTYFQNEAQLDKSGLPSDRFFAERPEGSVSTLKIQRTQQEDSAVYLCASSSEGFEQYFGPGTRLTVT.